These T cell receptor beta chains were read from a single sample in a study of blood T cell repertoires in COVID-19. Assay: immunoSEQ multiplex PCR; the TCRdb copy retains only in-frame clones and omits some. Altogether roughly 260,000 clones are present, about 87% being singletons, with the ten largest covering 2.3%. Sequencing was carried out using peripheral blood. The source is a woman aged 50 to 60 with acute or convalescent COVID-19. Both conserved end residues are part of each CDR3. Each record gives: clone size, D gene, V gene, J gene, CDR3 DNA, CDR3 protein. A D gene is named only where the DNA matches it firmly. Clone size appears in some rows only: once, few, many, or a class for an expanded clone.

clone_size: NA; d_call: TRBD1; v_call: TRBV11-2; j_call: TRBJ2-1; cdr3_nt: TGTGCCAGCACCACAAGGGACAGGGGGGGAAATGAGCAGTTCTTC; cdr3_aa: CASTTRDRGGNEQFF
clone_size: NA; d_call: NA; v_call: TRBV28; j_call: TRBJ1-1; cdr3_nt: TGTGCCAGCCATGTTGGGGGCCTGAACACTGAAGCTTTCTTT; cdr3_aa: CASHVGGLNTEAFF
clone_size: once; d_call: TRBD2; v_call: TRBV4-3; j_call: TRBJ2-1; cdr3_nt: TGCGCCAGCAGCCAAGCCCAGGGACTAGCCTCCTACAATGAGCAGTTCTTC; cdr3_aa: CASSQAQGLASYNEQFF
clone_size: NA; d_call: TRBD2; v_call: TRBV5-1; j_call: TRBJ2-1; cdr3_nt: TGCGCCAGCAGCTTACCGGGACTAGCGGGATTAAATGAGCAGTTCTTC; cdr3_aa: CASSLPGLAGLNEQFF
clone_size: NA; d_call: TRBD2; v_call: TRBV9; j_call: TRBJ2-5; cdr3_nt: TGTGCCAGCAGCCCAGGGGCTAGCGGGAGGCCCGAGGTGACCCAGTACTTC; cdr3_aa: CASSPGASGRPEVTQYF
clone_size: NA; d_call: TRBD1; v_call: TRBV6-1; j_call: TRBJ1-4; cdr3_nt: TGTGCCAGCAGTGAATTCATTCCAGGGGGGCGAAAACTGTTTTTT; cdr3_aa: CASSEFIPGGRKLFF
clone_size: NA; d_call: NA; v_call: TRBV4-1; j_call: TRBJ1-4; cdr3_nt: TGCGCCAGCAGCACCAGCGCAGGGGTTGAGGAAAAACTGTTTTTT; cdr3_aa: CASSTSAGVEEKLFF
clone_size: NA; d_call: NA; v_call: TRBV7-2; j_call: TRBJ2-7; cdr3_nt: TGTGCCAGCAGCTTGACAGGCTACTACGAGCAGTACTTC; cdr3_aa: CASSLTGYYEQYF
clone_size: NA; d_call: TRBD2; v_call: TRBV7-9; j_call: TRBJ2-7; cdr3_nt: TGTGCCAGCAGCTTAGGTTTTCTAACTAGCGAAACCTACGAGCAGTACTTC; cdr3_aa: CASSLGFLTSETYEQYF
clone_size: NA; d_call: NA; v_call: TRBV24-1; j_call: TRBJ1-2; cdr3_nt: TGTGCCACCAGTGAAGCGCGGTCCCCCTATGGCTACACCTTC; cdr3_aa: CATSEARSPYGYTF
clone_size: NA; d_call: NA; v_call: TRBV5-4; j_call: TRBJ1-3; cdr3_nt: TGTGCCAGCAGCTTTCAATACTCGGGAAACACCATATATTTT; cdr3_aa: CASSFQYSGNTIYF
clone_size: NA; d_call: TRBD2; v_call: TRBV19; j_call: TRBJ2-3; cdr3_nt: TGTGCCAGTAGTCCCCGCGGGGGGGGCACAGATACGCAGTATTTT; cdr3_aa: CASSPRGGGTDTQYF
clone_size: NA; d_call: TRBD2; v_call: TRBV28; j_call: TRBJ2-5; cdr3_nt: TGTGCCAGCAGTTTATGGACTAGCGGGAGGGGAGAGACCCAGTACTTC; cdr3_aa: CASSLWTSGRGETQYF
clone_size: NA; d_call: NA; v_call: TRBV9; j_call: TRBJ2-5; cdr3_nt: TGTGCCAGCAGCGTTGGGGGAGGTTTGGAGACCCAGTACTTC; cdr3_aa: CASSVGGGLETQYF
clone_size: NA; d_call: TRBD1; v_call: TRBV19; j_call: TRBJ1-1; cdr3_nt: TGTGCCAGTAGACGATCCCCCGGGACAGGGACCCTGAACACTGAAGCTTTCTTT; cdr3_aa: CASRRSPGTGTLNTEAFF
clone_size: NA; d_call: NA; v_call: TRBV25-1; j_call: TRBJ2-7; cdr3_nt: TGTGCCAGCAGTGCGCAACAGGTCCCCCCCTACGAGCAGTACTTC; cdr3_aa: CASSAQQVPPYEQYF
clone_size: NA; d_call: NA; v_call: TRBV24-1; j_call: TRBJ2-1; cdr3_nt: TGTGCCACCAGTGATTTAGGTGGCGGGCCACTATCCTACAATGAGCAGTTCTTC; cdr3_aa: CATSDLGGGPLSYNEQFF
clone_size: NA; d_call: NA; v_call: TRBV28; j_call: TRBJ2-7; cdr3_nt: TGTGCCAGCAGTTTGGGGTTCGCTCATAAGGCCAGGACTACCTACGAGCAGTACTTC; cdr3_aa: CASSLGFAHKARTTYEQYF
clone_size: NA; d_call: TRBD2; v_call: TRBV7-3; j_call: TRBJ2-1; cdr3_nt: TGTGCCAGCAGCTTAACCGGGACTAGCGGGGTTCCCTCCTACAATGAGCAGTTCTTC; cdr3_aa: CASSLTGTSGVPSYNEQFF